The next 18 T cell receptor beta chains were all read from a single sample in a study of blood T cell repertoires in COVID-19. Here immunoSEQ multiplex PCR was the method, and the copy in TCRdb shows in-frame clones only, minus some. The sample includes more than 85,000 clones, about three quarters of them seen just once. The sample consisted of peripheral blood. These receptor sequences come from an elderly woman with active or convalescent COVID-19.

The rearrangement links TRBV30 to TRBJ1-1; possibly TRBD1 for D (5 bases). V was pared by 1 base and J by 4 bases, with 13 bases between. The germline V gene encodes CDR1 GTSNPN and CDR2 SVGIG (reference sequence). The CDR3 loop spans 14 amino acids. In DNA form, the CDR3 reads TGTGCCTGGAGTGCGAAGACAGCGATCACTGAAGCTTTCTTT. Translated, it gives CAWSAKTAITEAFF.

The chain combines TRBV2 with TRBJ2-5, with a possible D match to TRBD1 (6 bases). This CDR3 comprises 13 residues. V was trimmed by 10 bases and J by 5 bases, leaving 17 bases between them. The germline V gene has CDR1 SNHLY and CDR2 FYNNEI. The CDR3: CAKTSGVRETQYF. CDR3 sequence (DNA): TGTGCCAAGACATCAGGGGTCAGGGAGACCCAGTACTTC.

The gene calls are TRBV29-1 and TRBJ1-3; possibly TRBD1 for D (6 bases). Per the germline V gene, CDR1 is SQVTM and CDR2 is ANQGSEA. Trimming removed 5 bases from V and 3 bases from J, with 14 bases in between. The CDR3 has 14 residues. The CDR3 reads CSVRRGGGGNTIYF. The DNA for the CDR3 is TGCAGCGTTCGGAGGGGGGGCGGTGGAAACACCATATATTTT.

This clone was picked up one time. The V call is TRBV11-1, the J call TRBJ2-1; 10 bases align to TRBD2. This CDR3 spans 16 amino acids. Germline CDR1 reads SGHAT; CDR2 reads FQDESV (reference sequence). V lost 5 bases to trimming and J lost 7 bases; unmatched junction nucleotides: 11. CDR3 region: CASSRLAGTSPNEQFF. In DNA form, the CDR3 reads TGTGCCAGCAGCCGACTAGCGGGTACATCGCCTAATGAGCAGTTCTTC. Together with reference TRBV11-1 and TRBJ2-1, the CDR3 gives the full variable domain: EAEVAQSPRYKITEKSQAVAFWCDPISGHATLYWYRQILGQGPELLVQFQDESVVDDSQLPKDRFSAERLKGVDSTLKIQPAELGDSAMYLCASSRLAGTSPNEQFFGPGTRLTVL.

V is TRBV11-2 and J is TRBJ2-1; 9 bases fit TRBD2. CDR1 and CDR2 from the germline V gene are SGHAT and FQNNGV. The CDR3 runs to 15 residues. J gave up 7 bases and V 5 bases, and 9 bases lay outside the gene matches. The CDR3 loop is CASSLRPTSGNEQFF. DNA for the CDR3: TGTGCCAGCAGCCTTCGACCAACTAGCGGGAATGAGCAGTTCTTC.

The rearrangement links TRBV7-9 to TRBJ2-7; 11 bases agree with TRBD2. The V gene's germline CDR1 is SEHNR and CDR2 FQNEAQ (reference sequence). The CDR3 is 14 residues long. J lost 4 bases, V lost 10 bases, and 9 bases had no gene match. CDR3 nucleotides: TGTGCCATTGGCCGGCTAGCGGGAGGATACGAGCAGTACTTC. Its protein is CAIGRLAGGYEQYF.

The rearrangement uses TRBV9 and TRBJ2-5; D possibly corresponds to TRBD2 (5 bases). The CDR3 consists of 15 residues. The germline V and J ends were trimmed by 0 bases and 0 bases, with 9 bases remaining between them. Germline lookup yields CDR1 SGDLS and CDR2 YYNGEE. The CDR3 DNA reads as TGTGCCAGCAGCGTAGAAGGCGGGTACCAAGAGACCCAGTACTTC. This gives the protein CASSVEGGYQETQYF.

The chain couples TRBV10-1 to TRBJ1-1; the D gene is possibly TRBD1 (5 bases). Trimming took off 6 bases at V and 1 base at J, with 9 bases between the two ends. From germline, CDR1 is WNHNN and CDR2 SYGVQD (reference sequence). The CDR3 length is 13 residues. CDR3 loop: CASRAGQNTEAFF. CDR3 DNA: TGCGCCAGCAGGGCAGGGCAGAACACTGAAGCTTTCTTT.

This clone has just one count. The chain recombines TRBV4-2 with TRBJ2-7, with 9 bases aligning to TRBD2. CDR3 length: 13 residues. The V segment lost 4 bases and the J segment 4 bases; nucleotides outside the gene matches: 2. From germline, CDR1 is LGHNA and CDR2 YNFKEQ. The CDR3 nucleotides are TGTGCCAGCAGCCGTAGCGGGAGTTACGAGCAGTACTTC. Translated, it gives CASSRSGSYEQYF.

The chain links TRBV4-2 to TRBJ2-2, with a possible D match to TRBD1 (5 bases). CDR3 length equals 14 residues. V lost 4 bases to trimming and J lost 1 base, with 7 bases between them. Germline V gives CDR1 LGHNA, CDR2 YNFKEQ. The DNA for the CDR3 is TGTGCCAGCAGCCGAGGACAGAACACCGGGGAGCTGTTTTTT. Translation gives CASSRGQNTGELFF.

The chain recombines TRBV6-5 with TRBJ1-3; TRBD1 matches 9 bases. The junction had 12 bases not matched to a gene; V was cut back by 6 bases and J by 9 bases. The germline CDR1 and CDR2 sequences are MNHEY and SVGAGI. The CDR3 length is 15 residues. The CDR3 reads CASSPSQGAVSTIYF. CDR3 nucleotides: TGTGCCAGCAGCCCCTCACAGGGGGCGGTAAGCACCATATATTTT.

This clone was observed a handful of times. The V and J genes are TRBV4-1 and TRBJ2-1; D gene ambiguous. The germline gives CDR1 MGHRA, CDR2 YSYEKL. Between the trimmed V and J ends, which lost 4 bases and 4 bases, there was a span of 8 bases. The CDR3 covers 13 residues. The CDR3 sequence is CASSRDFYNEQFF. The DNA of the CDR3 is TGCGCCAGCAGCCGAGACTTTTACAATGAGCAGTTCTTC.

The chain has TRBV5-1 and TRBJ2-1, with TRBD2 identical over 11 bases. This CDR3 comprises 15 residues. CDR1 is SGHRS and CDR2 is YFSETQ in the germline V gene. J gave up 10 bases and V 0 bases, and 6 bases lay outside the gene matches. The CDR3 DNA reads TGCGCCAGCAGCTTGGAGGGGACTAGCGGAGGGGAGCAGTTCTTC. Its translation is CASSLEGTSGGEQFF.

The chain employs TRBV2 and TRBJ1-5; D gene uncertain. The CDR3 contains 12 residues. Trimming pared 6 bases from V and 4 bases from J, leaving 7 bases between. CDR1 and CDR2 from the germline V gene are SNHLY and FYNNEI. The CDR3 DNA reads TGTGCCAGCAGAGCCGGGAATCAGCCCCAGCATTTT. Translated, it gives CASRAGNQPQHF.

The gene calls are TRBV13 and TRBJ1-4, with D hard to call. V gave up 9 bases and J gave up 8 bases, with 28 bases separating them. The V gene's germline CDR1 is PRHDT and CDR2 FYEKMQ (reference sequence). The CDR3 runs to 17 residues. CDR3 region: CASTPSRGVFVWEKLFF. DNA for the CDR3: TGTGCCAGTACCCCTAGCCGCGGGGTTTTTGTTTGGGAAAAACTGTTTTTT. Full variable domain (outside the CDR3, taken from reference TRBV13 and TRBJ1-4): AAGVIQSPRHLIKEKRETATLKCYPIPRHDTVYWYQQGPGQDPQFLISFYEKMQSDKGSIPDRFSAQQFSDYHSELNMSSLELGDSALYFCASTPSRGVFVWEKLFFGSGTQLSVL.

V gene TRBV19 combines with J gene TRBJ1-5, with D hard to call. V was cut by 5 bases and J by 1 base, with 12 bases left in between. There are 15 residues in the CDR3. Germline V CDR1 and CDR2: LNHDA, SQIVND (reference sequence). This CDR3 is CASSVRLLSNQPQHF. CDR3 coding DNA: TGTGCCAGTAGTGTGAGACTTCTCAGCAATCAGCCCCAGCATTTT. Based on the CDR3 plus reference TRBV19 and TRBJ1-5, the full variable domain is DGGITQSPKYLFRKEGQNVTLSCEQNLNHDAMYWYRQDPGQGLRLIYYSQIVNDFQKGDIAEGYSVSREKKESFPLTVTSAQKNPTAFYLCASSVRLLSNQPQHFGDGTRLSIL.

V and J are TRBV21-1 and TRBJ1-1; the table assigns TRBD1, which was not confirmed against the DNA. TRBV21-1 is annotated as a pseudogene. The CDR3 loop spans 13 amino acids. CDR3 coding DNA: TGTGCCAGCAGCCCATACCGCCAGGGGTCAGCTTTCTTT. Its protein is CASSPYRQGSAFF.

V and J are TRBV11-3 and TRBJ2-1; 11 bases line up with TRBD2. CDR1 and CDR2 from the germline V gene are SGHNT and YENEEA. The V gene end was trimmed by 4 bases and the J gene end by 9 bases; junction bases not matched to a gene: 11. This CDR3 has 16 amino acids. The CDR3 loop is CASSSGTSGTDGEQFF. DNA of the CDR3: TGTGCCAGCAGCTCTGGGACTAGCGGTACAGACGGTGAGCAGTTCTTC.